The source of this TCR beta chain is a study of shared clonotypes between healthy human individuals. In regard to this clone: What it recognizes is unknown.

Study results and caveats: Shared clonotypes: approximately 5.3% naive CD4, roughly 3.5% naive CD8, about 2.5% memory CD4, 0.35% to 0.5% memory CD8. The four-donor shared clonotypes exceeded non-shared clonotypes in generation probability, with non-shared ones scoring lower.

In the CD4+ fraction, cells were divided into CD45RA+ naive and CD45RA-negative memory subsets. Repertoires were generated with immunoSEQ multiplex PCR, while TCRdb's copy carries only in-frame clones and drops some. This table holds more than 400,000 clones, less than 96% found once. The germline V gene encodes CDR1 SGHAT and CDR2 FQDESV (reference sequence). The CDR3 spans 15 residues. Trimming left V 5 bases short and J 7 bases short, with 17 bases between. This sequence joins TRBV11-1 and TRBJ2-2, with a tentative D call TRBD2 (5 bases). This TCR was sampled from a woman aged 25-40 years in good health. The sequenced material came from naive CD4+ T cells sorted from blood. Specified subset: CD45RA+ positively selected. The CDR3 nucleotides are TGTGCCAGCAGCACGACCCCGGGGAAGCACGGGGAGCTGTTTTTT. Translated, it gives CASSTTPGKHGELFF. The full variable domain, rest sourced from reference TRBV11-1 and TRBJ2-2, is EAEVAQSPRYKITEKSQAVAFWCDPISGHATLYWYRQILGQGPELLVQFQDESVVDDSQLPKDRFSAERLKGVDSTLKIQPAELGDSAMYLCASSTTPGKHGELFFGEGSRLTVL.